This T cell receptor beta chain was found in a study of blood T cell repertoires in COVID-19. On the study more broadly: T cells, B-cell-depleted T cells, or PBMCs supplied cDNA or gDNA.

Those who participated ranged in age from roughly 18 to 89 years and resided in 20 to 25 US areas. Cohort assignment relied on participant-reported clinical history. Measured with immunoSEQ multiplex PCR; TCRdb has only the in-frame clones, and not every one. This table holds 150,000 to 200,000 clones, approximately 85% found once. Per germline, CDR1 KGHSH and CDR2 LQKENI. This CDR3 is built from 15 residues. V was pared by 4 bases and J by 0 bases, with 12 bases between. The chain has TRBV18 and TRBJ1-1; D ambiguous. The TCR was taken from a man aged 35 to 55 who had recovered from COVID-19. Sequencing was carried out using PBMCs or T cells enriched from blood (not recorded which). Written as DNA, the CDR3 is TGTGCCAGCTCACAAAATGACATCATGAACACTGAAGCTTTCTTT. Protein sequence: CASSQNDIMNTEAFF. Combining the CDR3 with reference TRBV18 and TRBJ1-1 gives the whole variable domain NAGVMQNPRHLVRRRGQEARLRCSPMKGHSHVYWYRQLPEEGLKFMVYLQKENIIDESGMPKERFSAEFPKEGPSILRIQQVVRGDSAAYFCASSQNDIMNTEAFFGQGTRLTVV.